This note documents a single TCR beta chain sequence. Its cognate antigen is unknown. This sample stems from a study of CD8+ T cells in alopecia areata. General study findings and limits: Numerous expanded lesional clones remained in scalp and blood during tofacitinib.

Investigators isolated RNA and reverse transcribed it into cDNA to act as the sequencing template. Sequenced by immunoSEQ multiplex PCR; TCRdb stores in-frame clones only, minus some. Found here are 110,000 to 150,000 clones, 85% to 90% of them singletons; the top ten hold approximately 13%. Treatment in this sample: oral pan-JAK inhibitor, 5-10 mg twice daily. This TCR derives from a human donor with alopecia areata. Sample: CD8+ T cells sorted from blood, taken at week 4, from a patient treated with tofacitinib.

CDR3 in DNA: TGTGCCAGCAGTCCAGGGGCCTATGGCTACACCTTC. This codes for CASSPGAYGYTF. V gene TRBV27 combines with J gene TRBJ1-2; D is perhaps TRBD1 (6 bases). V was cut by 5 bases and J by 4 bases, with 8 bases left in between. The CDR3 runs 12 residues. Germline V gene lookup returns CDR1 MNHEY and CDR2 SMNVEV (reference sequence).